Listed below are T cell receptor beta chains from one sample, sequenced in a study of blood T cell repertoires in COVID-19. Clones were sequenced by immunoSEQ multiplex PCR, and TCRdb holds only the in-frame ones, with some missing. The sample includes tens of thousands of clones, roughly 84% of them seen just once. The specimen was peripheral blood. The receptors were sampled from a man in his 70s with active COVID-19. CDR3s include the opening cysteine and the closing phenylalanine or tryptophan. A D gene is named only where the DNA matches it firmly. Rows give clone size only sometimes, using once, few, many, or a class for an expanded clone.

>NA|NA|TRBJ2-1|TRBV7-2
CASSPLVGDNEQFF
TGTGCCAGCAGCCCGCTAGTAGGGGACAATGAGCAGTTCTTC
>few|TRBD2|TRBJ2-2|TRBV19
CASSSPSGGANTGELFF
TGTGCCAGTAGTAGCCCCTCGGGAGGGGCGAACACCGGGGAGCTGTTTTTT
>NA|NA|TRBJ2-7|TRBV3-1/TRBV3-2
CASSQTFREQYF
TGTGCCAGCAGCCAAACCTTTCGGGAGCAGTACTTC
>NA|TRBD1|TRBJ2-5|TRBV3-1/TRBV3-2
CASSHSSRGRETQYF
TGTGCCAGCAGCCATTCTAGCAGGGGGCGCGAGACCCAGTACTTC
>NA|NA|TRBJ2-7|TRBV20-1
CSASSAVEQYF
TGCAGTGCTAGTAGCGCGGTCGAGCAGTACTTC
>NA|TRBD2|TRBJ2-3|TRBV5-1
CASSLTSGSVGTQYF
TGCGCCAGCAGCTTGACTAGCGGGAGTGTTGGGACGCAGTATTTT
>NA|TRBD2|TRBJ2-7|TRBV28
CASSLALAGGIYEQYF
TGTGCCAGCAGTTTAGCCCTAGCGGGAGGGATATACGAGCAGTACTTC
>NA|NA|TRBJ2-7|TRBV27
CASSLADSYEQYF
TGTGCCAGCAGTTTAGCAGATTCCTACGAGCAGTACTTC
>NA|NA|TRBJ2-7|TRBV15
CATSRGSAGIHEQYF
TGTGCCACCAGCAGAGGGTCGGCAGGGATCCACGAGCAGTACTTC
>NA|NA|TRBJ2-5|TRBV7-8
CASSLPREETQYF
TGTGCCAGCAGCTTACCCCGGGAGGAGACCCAGTACTTC
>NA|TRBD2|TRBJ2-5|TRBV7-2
CASSLAWGTLAGQETQYF
TGTGCCAGCAGCTTAGCGTGGGGAACACTAGCGGGACAAGAGACCCAGTACTTC
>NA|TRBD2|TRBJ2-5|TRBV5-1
CASSPGLAGVETQYF
TGCGCCAGCAGCCCCGGACTAGCGGGAGTGGAGACCCAGTACTTC
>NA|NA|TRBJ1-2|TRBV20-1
CSASRQANYGYTF
TGCAGTGCTAGTCGACAAGCTAACTATGGCTACACCTTC
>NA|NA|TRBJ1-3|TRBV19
CASTKVGRNSGNTIYF
TGTGCCAGTACTAAGGTGGGGCGGAACTCTGGAAACACCATATATTTT
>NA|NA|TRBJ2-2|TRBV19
CASSQGTTGELFF
TGTGCCAGTAGCCAGGGGACCACCGGGGAGCTGTTTTTT
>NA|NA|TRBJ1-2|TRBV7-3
CASSLAGEGYGYTF
TGTGCCAGCAGCTTAGCGGGGGAAGGTTATGGCTACACCTTC
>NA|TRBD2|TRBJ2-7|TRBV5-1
CASRAFSGEAYEQYF
TGCGCCAGCAGGGCGTTTAGCGGGGAGGCTTACGAGCAGTACTTC
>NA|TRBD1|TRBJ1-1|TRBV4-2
CASSNLHRDRGKAEAFF
TGTGCCAGCAGTAACTTACACCGGGACAGGGGGAAGGCTGAAGCTTTCTTT
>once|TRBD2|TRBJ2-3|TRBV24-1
CATAGATDTQYF
TGTGCCACCGCGGGAGCCACGGATACGCAGTATTTT
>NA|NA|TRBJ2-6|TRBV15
CATSRDRQGTNVLTF
TGTGCCACCAGCAGAGATAGGCAGGGTACCAACGTCCTGACTTTC
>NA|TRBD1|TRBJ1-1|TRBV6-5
CASGQGSSTEAFF
TGTGCCAGCGGACAGGGATCGAGCACTGAAGCTTTCTTT
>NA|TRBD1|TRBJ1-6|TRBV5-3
CARSPDRGPYNSPLHF
TGTGCCAGAAGCCCGGACAGGGGACCCTATAATTCACCCCTCCACTTT
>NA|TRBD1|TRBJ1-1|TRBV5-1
CASSQDRDRVTEAFF
TGCGCCAGCAGCCAAGACCGGGACAGGGTAACTGAAGCTTTCTTT
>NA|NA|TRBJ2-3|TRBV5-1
CASSLVQGSTDTQYF
TGCGCCAGCAGCTTGGTACAGGGAAGCACAGATACGCAGTATTTT
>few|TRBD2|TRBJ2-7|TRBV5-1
CASSHGTSGYYEQYF
TGCGCCAGCAGCCACGGGACTAGCGGATACTACGAGCAGTACTTC
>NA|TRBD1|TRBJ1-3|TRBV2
CASREKTTGPGNTIYF
TGTGCCAGCAGAGAGAAAACGACAGGGCCCGGAAACACCATATATTTT
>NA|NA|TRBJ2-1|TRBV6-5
CAAKGREVGNEQFF
TGTGCCGCGAAGGGGCGGGAAGTTGGCAATGAGCAGTTCTTC